Following are 17 T cell receptor beta chains from one sample sequenced in a study of shared clonotypes between healthy human individuals (dated by TCRdb to the early 2020s). The library was made by the immunoSEQ multiplex PCR assay. TCRdb holds this immuneACCESS table with in-frame rearrangements only. Some clones are missing; in checked studies, unresolved V genes explain under half, and the rest has no known cause. This sample gives about 2.4 million clones in total; 80% to 95% of them show up just once. The ten top clones hold about 0.34% of the sample. Sample: naive CD4+ T cells from PBMCs. What this sample's cell subset or site label stands for: CD45RA+ positively selected. All receptors come from a man aged 18 to 29 in good health. Some clones in this sample may be carry-over from other donors' samples.

The genes are TRBV27 and TRBJ1-1; D not resolved. V shed 5 bases and J shed 1 base, with 8 bases lying between them. The germline V gene encodes CDR1 MNHEY and CDR2 SMNVEV (reference sequence). The CDR3 runs 13 residues. DNA of the CDR3: TGTGCCAGCAGTGGACCGAGGAACACTGAAGCTTTCTTT. It codes for CASSGPRNTEAFF.

The chain links TRBV7-2 to TRBJ1-4; maybe TRBD1 (6 bases). The germline CDR1 and CDR2 sequences are SGHTA and FQGNSA. The CDR3 contains 15 residues. Deletions cut 5 bases from V and 8 bases from J, with 18 bases between. The DNA of the CDR3 is TGTGCCAGCAGCACGGCGGCTGGGGGGGCCGAAAAACTGTTTTTT. Protein: CASSTAAGGAEKLFF.

This sequence joins TRBV19 and TRBJ2-5; D remains unclear. The CDR3 runs to 14 residues. The germline CDR1 and CDR2 sequences are LNHDA and SQIVND (reference sequence). Trimming left V 1 base short and J 1 base short, with 7 bases between. CDR3 loop: CASSIGLPQETQYF. As DNA, the CDR3 is TGTGCCAGTAGTATAGGTCTACCCCAAGAGACCCAGTACTTC. The full variable domain, in which reference TRBV19 and TRBJ2-5 provide the parts outside the CDR3, is DGGITQSPKYLFRKEGQNVTLSCEQNLNHDAMYWYRQDPGQGLRLIYYSQIVNDFQKGDIAEGYSVSREKKESFPLTVTSAQKNPTAFYLCASSIGLPQETQYFGPGTRLLVL.

About this clone: Other DNA sequences from this sample encode an identical CDR3 as well. V is TRBV6-5 and J is TRBJ2-7; D might be TRBD2 (6 bases). The CDR3 spans 14 residues. The germline gives CDR1 MNHEY, CDR2 SVGAGI. The V end lost 8 bases, the J end lost 1 base, and 15 bases lay between the germline ends. The CDR3 region has the DNA TGTGCCAGCTCTCCTCGGAGGGGTTCCTACGAGCAGTACTTC. This encodes CASSPRRGSYEQYF.

V usage is TRBV11-2 and J usage is TRBJ1-1, with D perhaps matching TRBD1 (6 bases). The CDR3 has 18 residues. V was clipped by 5 bases and J by 4 bases, with 26 bases between them. Germline V lookup: CDR1 SGHAT, CDR2 FQNNGV. In DNA form, the CDR3 reads TGTGCCAGCAGCCCTCTGGGTGTAGCGGGGGCTCTTGGCACTGAAGCTTTCTTT. Protein: CASSPLGVAGALGTEAFF.

The rearrangement joins TRBV7-2 to TRBJ2-7; TRBD2 matches 10 bases. The V gene end was trimmed by 3 bases and the J gene end by 6 bases; junction bases not matched to a gene: 5. The CDR3 loop spans 14 amino acids. The germline V gene has CDR1 SGHTA and CDR2 FQGNSA. Here the CDR3 DNA reads TGTGCCAGCAGCTTGTCAATAGCGGGAGGCGAGCAGTACTTC. Amino acid sequence: CASSLSIAGGEQYF.

This chain uses TRBV10-2 with TRBJ2-7; 9 bases align to TRBD1. The CDR3 totals 13 residues. Germline values: CDR1 WSHSY, CDR2 SAAADI. J gave up 2 bases and V 8 bases, and 4 bases lay outside the gene matches. The CDR3 loop reads CASGQGPPYEQYF. CDR3 in DNA: TGCGCCAGCGGACAGGGGCCACCCTACGAGCAGTACTTC.

For this clone: Just one base apart from a much larger clone, this may be a read error. V gene TRBV27 combines with J gene TRBJ2-2; D unresolved. The CDR3 is made up of 12 amino acids. The V gene's germline CDR1 is MNHEY and CDR2 SMNVEV (reference sequence). V lost 2 bases and J lost 5, with 3 bases in between. In nucleotides, the CDR3 is TGTGCCAGCAGTTTAAAGACCGGGGAGCTGTTTTTT. Its translation: CASSLKTGELFF.

The rearrangement links TRBV7-9 to TRBJ2-2; D not resolved. Germline loops: CDR1 SEHNR, CDR2 FQNEAQ (reference sequence). The CDR3 is made up of 17 amino acids. Trimming took 5 bases from V and 0 from J, leaving 16 bases between them. CDR3: CASSPIDLNANTGELFF. The CDR3 nucleotides read TGTGCCAGCAGCCCGATCGATTTAAACGCGAACACCGGGGAGCTGTTTTTT.

The chain uses TRBV4-1 and TRBJ1-6, with 7 bases aligning to TRBD1. CDR3 length: 14 residues. Looked up from germline, CDR1 is MGHRA and CDR2 is YSYEKL. Trimming cost V 1 base and J 6 bases; bases outside gene matches: 0. This CDR3 reads CASSQGQGNSPLHF. In DNA, the CDR3 is TGCGCCAGCAGCCAAGGACAGGGTAATTCACCCCTCCACTTT.

The chain carries TRBV19 and TRBJ1-2; D possibly corresponds to TRBD1 (5 bases). From germline, CDR1 is LNHDA and CDR2 SQIVND (reference sequence). The CDR3 is 11 residues long. The V and J ends lost 6 bases and 8 bases respectively, with 10 bases between them. For the CDR3, the DNA is TGTGCCAGTAGGTATCAGGGCGGCTACACCTTC. Translating gives CASRYQGGYTF.

The chain uses TRBV28 and TRBJ2-7; D ambiguous. Germline assignment: CDR1 MDHEN and CDR2 SYDVKM. CDR3 size: 13 residues. Trimming left V 1 base short and J 3 bases short, with 7 bases between. The CDR3 nucleotides are TGTGCCAGCAGTTTATCAGACCTCTACGAGCAGTACTTC. Its protein product is CASSLSDLYEQYF.

This clone has only one observation. The chain couples TRBV6-1 to TRBJ1-2; TRBD1 matches at 9 bases. The CDR3 runs 16 residues. Germline CDR1 and CDR2: MNHNS and SASEGT. J gave up 0 bases and V 2 bases, and 4 bases lay outside the gene matches. The CDR3 here is CASSESWTGANYGYTF. The CDR3 nucleotides read TGTGCCAGCAGTGAATCTTGGACAGGGGCTAACTATGGCTACACCTTC.

This rearrangement joins TRBV21-1 to TRBJ2-2; TRBD1, the table's D call, lacks a check against the DNA. TRBV21-1 is a documented pseudogene. The CDR3 consists of 12 residues. The DNA for the CDR3 is TGTGCCGCCGCAGAGAACACCGGGGAGCTGTTTTTT. Its protein product is CAAAENTGELFF.

The chain recombines TRBV19 with TRBJ2-4, with 7 positions matching TRBD2. This CDR3 has 16 residues. Trimming removed 6 bases from V and 0 bases from J; junction bases left unmatched: 8. In germline, CDR1 is LNHDA, CDR2 SQIVND (reference sequence). CDR3 region: CASSLGTTLAKNIQYF. Here the CDR3 DNA reads TGTGCCAGTAGCCTCGGGACTACCCTAGCCAAAAACATTCAGTACTTC.

The chain employs TRBV5-5 and TRBJ2-2; D not resolved. The CDR3 has 15 amino acids. Germline V gene lookup returns CDR1 SGHKS and CDR2 YYEKEE (reference sequence). Trimming removed 0 bases from V and 1 base from J, with 7 bases in between. The CDR3 region is CASSLAAENTGELFF. DNA for the CDR3: TGTGCCAGCAGCTTGGCCGCAGAGAACACCGGGGAGCTGTTTTTT. Combining the CDR3 with reference TRBV5-5 and TRBJ2-2 gives the whole variable domain DAGVTQSPTHLIKTRGQQVTLRCSPISGHKSVSWYQQVLGQGPQFIFQYYEKEERGRGNFPDRFSARQFPNYSSELNVNALLLGDSALYLCASSLAAENTGELFFGEGSRLTVL.

Of note for this clone: The sample has other DNA sequences that encode this CDR3 too. The rearrangement links TRBV9 to TRBJ2-2; TRBD2 aligns across 12 bases. Trimming took 5 bases from V and 5 from J; bases not matched to a gene: 4. Germline loops: CDR1 SGDLS, CDR2 YYNGEE. The CDR3 length is 15 residues. In nucleotides, the CDR3 is TGTGCCAGCAGTGTGACTAGCGGGAGAACCGGGGAGCTGTTTTTT. Translated: CASSVTSGRTGELFF.